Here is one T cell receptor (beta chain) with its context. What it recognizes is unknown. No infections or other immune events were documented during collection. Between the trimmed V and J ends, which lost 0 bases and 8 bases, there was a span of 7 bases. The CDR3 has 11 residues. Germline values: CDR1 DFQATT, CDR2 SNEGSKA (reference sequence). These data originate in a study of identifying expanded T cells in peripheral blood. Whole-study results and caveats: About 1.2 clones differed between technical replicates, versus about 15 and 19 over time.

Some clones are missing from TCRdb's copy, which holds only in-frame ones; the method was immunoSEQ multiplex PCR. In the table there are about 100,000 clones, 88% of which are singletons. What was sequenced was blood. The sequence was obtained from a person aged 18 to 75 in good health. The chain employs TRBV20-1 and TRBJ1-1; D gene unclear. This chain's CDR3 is CSARDEREAFF. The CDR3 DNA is TGCAGTGCTAGAGATGAAAGGGAAGCTTTCTTT.